These 30 T cell receptor beta chains were sequenced from one sample in a study of T cell responses to AZD1222 COVID-19 vaccine. Clones were sequenced by immunoSEQ multiplex PCR, and TCRdb holds only the in-frame ones, with some missing. The table shows approximately 75,000 clones, with roughly 91% occurring only once. Sample: peripheral blood, taken 28 days after the second AZD1222 dose. These receptors all come from an adult who received the AZD1222 COVID-19 vaccine.

As regards this clone: This specimen includes other DNA sequences encoding the same CDR3. This chain uses TRBV5-4 with TRBJ2-2; TRBD2 might be the D (5 bases). Germline V gives CDR1 SGHNT, CDR2 YYREEE (reference sequence). Trimming took off 2 bases at V and 0 bases at J, with 5 bases between the two ends. The CDR3 spans 14 residues. The CDR3 loop reads CASSFGANTGELFF. The CDR3 DNA sequence: TGTGCCAGCAGCTTCGGGGCGAACACCGGGGAGCTGTTTTTT. The full variable domain, its missing parts supplied by reference TRBV5-4 and TRBJ2-2, is ETGVTQSPTHLIKTRGQQVTLRCSSQSGHNTVSWYQQALGQGPQFIFQYYREEENGRGNFPPRFSGLQFPNYSSELNVNALELDDSALYLCASSFGANTGELFFGEGSRLTVL.

The rearrangement uses TRBV19 and TRBJ2-7; 10 bases are a match to TRBD2. Germline loops: CDR1 LNHDA, CDR2 SQIVND (reference sequence). The V segment lost 6 bases and the J segment 2 bases; nucleotides outside the gene matches: 4. The CDR3 consists of 14 residues. CDR3 sequence: CASRVSGGAYEQYF. The CDR3 nucleotides read TGTGCCAGTAGGGTCAGCGGGGGGGCCTACGAGCAGTACTTC.

The genes are TRBV10-2 and TRBJ1-2, with D perhaps matching TRBD1 (6 bases). Deletions cut 3 bases from V and 4 bases from J, with 9 bases between. The CDR3 contains 13 residues. Germline V CDR1 and CDR2: WSHSY, SAAADI. CDR3 coding DNA: TGCGCCAGCAGTGACGGGGGCGCCTATGGCTACACCTTC. As protein: CASSDGGAYGYTF.

V usage is TRBV9 and J usage is TRBJ2-3; the D is unclear. Looked up from germline, CDR1 is SGDLS and CDR2 is YYNGEE. This CDR3 has 14 residues. Trimming pared 0 bases from V and 6 bases from J, leaving 11 bases between. The DNA of the CDR3 is TGTGCCAGCAGCGTAGCAAAGGGTTGGGATACGCAGTATTTT. Amino acids: CASSVAKGWDTQYF.

The chain uses TRBV11-2 and TRBJ1-1; unclear D gene. CDR3 length equals 13 residues. V was cut by 4 bases and J by 1 base, with 7 bases left in between. Germline V gene sequence: CDR1 SGHAT, CDR2 FQNNGV. The CDR3 nucleotides are TGTGCCAGCAGCTGGAACCCGAACACTGAAGCTTTCTTT. It specifies CASSWNPNTEAFF.

The chain carries TRBV10-3 and TRBJ1-2, with D unclear. The germline V gene has CDR1 ENHRY and CDR2 SYGVKD. This CDR3 spans 14 amino acids. With 6 bases removed from V and 0 bases from J, the gap between germline ends came to 11 bases. The DNA for the CDR3 is TGTGCCATCAGCTATGAAGGAGCTAACTATGGCTACACCTTC. Its protein product is CAISYEGANYGYTF.

The CDR3 sequence is CASSSGGSTDTQYF. CDR3 DNA sequence: TGTGCCAGCAGCTCCGGGGGGAGCACAGATACGCAGTATTTT. The chain carries TRBV9 and TRBJ2-3; 7 nucleotides line up with TRBD2. In germline, CDR1 is SGDLS, CDR2 YYNGEE. V was clipped by 4 bases and J by 0 bases; unmatched bases: 2. This CDR3 spans 14 amino acids.

This chain joins TRBV10-3 and TRBJ2-7, with D possibly TRBD1 on 6 matching bases. V was clipped by 3 bases and J by 2 bases, with 8 bases between them. The CDR3 consists of 13 residues. Germline loops: CDR1 ENHRY, CDR2 SYGVKD. As DNA, the CDR3 is TGTGCCATCAGTGAAGGACAGCCCTACGAGCAGTACTTC. It codes for CAISEGQPYEQYF.

The V and J genes are TRBV9 and TRBJ1-5; D uncertain. The CDR3 is 11 residues long. Per the germline V gene, CDR1 is SGDLS and CDR2 is YYNGEE. V lost 7 bases, J lost 4 bases, and 6 bases lay in between. CDR3 loop: CASGSNQPQHF. DNA of the CDR3: TGTGCCAGCGGGAGTAATCAGCCCCAGCATTTT.

The chain uses TRBV13 and TRBJ1-6, with no clear D. Germline values: CDR1 PRHDT, CDR2 FYEKMQ (reference sequence). Trimming pared 1 base from V and 10 bases from J, leaving 5 bases between. The CDR3 is made up of 12 amino acids. The DNA of the CDR3 is TGTGCCAGCAGCTTAGAACGATCACCCCTCCACTTT. Translated: CASSLERSPLHF.

The chain employs TRBV5-4 and TRBJ2-3, with D hard to call. Germline-derived CDR1 and CDR2 are SGHNT and YYREEE (reference sequence). V lost 2 bases and J 4 bases, leaving 8 bases between the germline ends. The CDR3 has 13 residues. The CDR3 DNA follows: TGTGCCAGCAGCTTACAGCAAGCAGATACGCAGTATTTT. Encoded protein: CASSLQQADTQYF.

The genes are TRBV5-6 and TRBJ1-4, with TRBD1 matching 9 bases. The CDR3 is 15 residues long. After removal of 2 bases from V and 5 bases from J, the junction contained 4 bases not matched to a gene. In germline, CDR1 is SGHDT, CDR2 YYEEEE. The CDR3 loop is CASSFSGTGNEKLFF. Written as DNA, the CDR3 is TGTGCCAGCAGCTTTAGCGGGACAGGGAATGAAAAACTGTTTTTT.

V usage is TRBV7-9 and J usage is TRBJ2-7; TRBD1 matches at 10 bases. The germline gives CDR1 SEHNR, CDR2 FQNEAQ (reference sequence). V lost 5 bases, J lost 3 bases, and 13 bases stayed unmatched. The CDR3 runs 17 residues. CDR3 coding DNA: TGTGCCAGCAGCACCGACAGGGGGCGCGACCGCCGCTACGAGCAGTACTTC. It translates to CASSTDRGRDRRYEQYF.

This rearrangement joins TRBV28 to TRBJ2-5; 9 bases fit TRBD2. This CDR3 has 15 residues. V gave up 7 bases and J gave up 0 bases; unmatched junction bases: 6. CDR1 MDHEN and CDR2 SYDVKM come from the germline V gene. The CDR3: CASIDQRGDQETQYF. In DNA form, the CDR3 reads TGTGCCAGCATTGACCAGCGGGGGGACCAAGAGACCCAGTACTTC. Full variable domain (rest looked up from reference TRBV28 and TRBJ2-5): DVKVTQSSRYLVKRTGEKVFLECVQDMDHENMFWYRQDPGLGLRLIYFSYDVKMKEKGDIPEGYSVSREKKERFSLILESASTNQTSMYLCASIDQRGDQETQYFGPGTRLLVL.

A single count supports this clone. The rearrangement uses TRBV18 and TRBJ1-1; D is perhaps TRBD1 (6 bases). V lost 2 bases and J 10 bases, leaving 11 bases between the germline ends. The CDR3 runs to 12 residues. Looked up from germline, CDR1 is KGHSH and CDR2 is LQKENI. CDR3 sequence (DNA): TGTGCCAGCTCACCAGGGCAGGGGAGAGCTTTCTTT. It is translated as CASSPGQGRAFF.

This clone has just one count. This chain connects TRBV30 to TRBJ2-3, with 10 bases matching TRBD2. Losses at the gene ends were 3 bases for V and 2 bases for J; bases not matched to a gene: 5. CDR1 is GTSNPN, CDR2 SVGIG, per germline (reference sequence). This CDR3 region has 15 residues. CDR3 protein: CAWSATSGSTDTQYF. DNA for the CDR3: TGTGCCTGGAGCGCGACTAGCGGGTCCACAGATACGCAGTATTTT.

The chain uses TRBV28 and TRBJ2-3, with 7 bases aligning to TRBD1. Per germline, CDR1 MDHEN and CDR2 SYDVKM. V lost 2 bases, J lost 8 bases, and 13 bases stayed unmatched. This CDR3 is 16 amino acids long. The CDR3 loop is CASSLRRPTGKVTQYF. The CDR3 DNA reads TGTGCCAGCAGTTTACGGCGCCCGACAGGGAAGGTTACGCAGTATTTT.

The genes are TRBV18 and TRBJ2-3; 8 positions match TRBD1. Germline assignment: CDR1 KGHSH and CDR2 LQKENI. CDR3 length: 15 residues. V lost 6 bases to trimming and J lost 2 bases; unmatched junction nucleotides: 7. CDR3 DNA: TGTGCCAGCTCCAACGGACAGGGATCCACAGATACGCAGTATTTT. It specifies CASSNGQGSTDTQYF.

The CDR3 region has the DNA TGTGCCAGCAGTACTGGTTTAGATACGCAGTATTTT. As protein: CASSTGLDTQYF. The chain employs TRBV2 and TRBJ2-3; unclear D gene. This CDR3 is 12 amino acids long. The V gene lost 5 bases and the J gene lost 5 bases, with 8 bases spanning the gap. Germline V gene data show CDR1 as SNHLY and CDR2 as FYNNEI.

The CDR3 loop is CATSREAGGRETQYF. The CDR3 nucleotides read TGTGCCACCAGCAGAGAAGCGGGGGGGCGGGAAACGCAGTATTTT. This chain uses TRBV15 with TRBJ2-3; 10 bases map to TRBD2. In germline, CDR1 is LNHNV, CDR2 YYDKDF (reference sequence). This CDR3 region has 15 residues. Germline trimming cut 0 bases from V and 9 bases from J; bases unmatched to any gene: 6. Drawing the rest from reference TRBV15 and TRBJ2-3, the complete variable domain is DAMVIQNPRYQVTQFGKPVTLSCSQTLNHNVMYWYQQKSSQAPKLLFHYYDKDFNNEADTPDNFQSRRPNTSFCFLDIRSPGLGDTAMYLCATSREAGGRETQYFGPGTRLTVL.

The chain couples TRBV3-1 (or the pseudogene TRBV3-2) to TRBJ2-5; D not certain. The CDR3 totals 13 residues. Germline CDR1 LGHDT, CDR2 YNNKEL (reference sequence). With 8 bases removed from V and 4 bases from J, the gap between germline ends came to 14 bases. CDR3 nucleotides: TGTGCCAGCTTCGGCCGATGGGGAGAGACCCAGTACTTC. It translates to CASFGRWGETQYF.

The chain uses TRBV3-1 (or the pseudogene TRBV3-2) and TRBJ2-1, with TRBD1 identical over 10 bases. The CDR3 runs 15 residues. Per the germline V gene, CDR1 is LGHDT and CDR2 is YNNKEL (reference sequence). The V and J ends lost 6 bases and 8 bases, in that order; junction bases with no gene match: 10. CDR3 DNA: TGTGCCAGCAGACGACAGGGGGCCGGGGTAGATGAGCAGTTCTTC. Translated, it gives CASRRQGAGVDEQFF.

The rearrangement joins TRBV30 to TRBJ1-3; D uncertain. Germline-derived CDR1 and CDR2 are GTSNPN and SVGIG (reference sequence). The ends were cut back, 4 bases at V and 2 bases at J, with 6 bases in the middle. This CDR3 spans 12 amino acids. The CDR3 protein is CAWKKAGNTIYF. As DNA, the CDR3 is TGTGCCTGGAAAAAGGCTGGAAACACCATATATTTT.

This rearrangement joins TRBV18 to TRBJ1-2, with D perhaps TRBD1 (6 bases). The ends were cut back, 0 bases at V and 6 bases at J, with 17 bases in the middle. CDR3 length: 16 residues. The germline V gene has CDR1 KGHSH and CDR2 LQKENI. CDR3 protein: CASSPPAGGGFDGYTF. The CDR3 region has the DNA TGTGCCAGCTCACCACCGGCGGGGGGCGGTTTCGATGGCTACACCTTC.

This clone has just one count. The rearrangement links TRBV21-1 to TRBJ2-5; the D call TRBD2 from the table was never checked on the DNA. TRBV21-1 is described as a pseudogene. The CDR3 totals 15 residues. As DNA, the CDR3 is TGTGCCAGGATCCCTGAGCGGGGCGGCCAAGAGACCCAGTACTTC. Translated: CARIPERGGQETQYF.

This clone was picked up a small number of times. The rearrangement uses TRBV6-6 and TRBJ1-1; 7 nucleotides align to TRBD1. CDR1 and CDR2 (germline): MNHNY, SVGAGI (reference sequence). Losses at the gene ends were 6 bases for V and 6 bases for J; bases not matched to a gene: 7. The CDR3 spans 13 residues. The CDR3 DNA sequence: TGTGCCAGCAGCGAGACAGGGTTCTCTGAAGCTTTCTTT. This sequence encodes CASSETGFSEAFF.

Note on this clone: At the DNA level, this CDR3 is encoded by other sequences in the same sample as well. The CDR3 sequence is CATSRDRGYEQYF. The CDR3 DNA reads as TGTGCCACCAGCAGAGATCGGGGGTACGAGCAGTACTTC. The chain links TRBV15 to TRBJ2-7; a weak D match, TRBD2 (6 bases). The CDR3 consists of 13 residues. The germline CDR1 and CDR2 sequences are LNHNV and YYDKDF (reference sequence). V was pared by 0 bases and J by 4 bases, with 7 bases between.

The CDR3 nucleotides read TGCGCCAGCAGCTTCGGACAGGCATTGAACACTGAAGCTTTCTTT. The encoded protein is CASSFGQALNTEAFF. This chain connects TRBV5-1 to TRBJ1-1, with 7 nucleotides matching TRBD1. Germline trimming cut 2 bases from V and 0 bases from J; bases unmatched to any gene: 4. The length of the CDR3 is 15 residues. CDR1 and CDR2 from the germline V gene are SGHRS and YFSETQ.

The gene calls are TRBV11-2 and TRBJ2-7; no definite D call. This CDR3 region has 15 residues. Germline values: CDR1 SGHAT, CDR2 FQNNGV. Trimming shortened V by 5 bases and J by 1 base, and 15 bases separated the two germline ends. The CDR3 DNA reads as TGTGCCAGCAGCCCCAACTCCGGGCTTTCCTACGAGCAGTACTTC. Amino acids: CASSPNSGLSYEQYF.

The V gene is TRBV16, the J gene TRBJ1-1; weak D call: TRBD1 (5 bases). Germline assignment: CDR1 KGHSY and CDR2 FQNENV. The CDR3 totals 15 residues. V lost 0 bases and J lost 4, with 12 bases in between. The CDR3 nucleotides read TGTGCCAGCAGCCAATCGGGCAGGGCGGGCACTGAAGCTTTCTTT. The encoded protein is CASSQSGRAGTEAFF.